This T cell receptor (beta chain) was retrieved from a study of identical twins. The study's findings and limits: Out-of-frame alpha sequences shared between twins exhibited an excess of low generation probability. Carriage of fewer insertions was seen in abundant cord blood beta clonotypes, whereas memory repertoires showed none. Modeled out-of-frame TCR alpha sharing in monozygotic twins fell below observed levels.

This clonotype was counted only a few times. Its antigen remains unidentified. TCRdb independently ran MiXCR on the 5' RACE reads; one entry per CDR3 protein. The sample lists about 190,000 distinct CDR3 sequences; approximately 16% were seen once. This CDR3 is built from 14 residues. Between the trimmed V and J ends, which lost 2 bases and 0 bases, there was a span of 10 bases. Germline V gives CDR1 SQVTM, CDR2 ANQGSEA. A further study also used this sample, focusing on T cells expressing NK-cell markers. As that report states: In more than 5 donors, dominant CD3+CD56+NKG2C+ clones formed 1.0-7.0% of CD8+ cells.

The sequence was collected from a woman aged 18-29 years in good health. The sample consisted of CD8+ T cells sorted from blood. This chain links TRBV29-1 with TRBJ1-1; D perhaps matches TRBD1 (5 bases). The CDR3 coding sequence is TGCAGCGTTGAAATATCAGGGATGAACACTGAAGCTTTCTTT. Protein product: CSVEISGMNTEAFF.